The 7 T cell receptor beta chains below come from one sample, sequenced in a study of beta chain features in type 1 diabetes listed by TCRdb under 2018. The library was generated by the immunoSEQ multiplex PCR assay. The High Capacity cDNA Reverse Transcription Kit was used to reverse transcribe all of the isolated RNA, meaning that expressed TCRB transcripts were what got sequenced. TCRdb mirrors the immuneACCESS table, restricted to in-frame sequences. Some clones are absent from its copies; in checked studies, under half trace to an unresolved V gene, and the reason for the others is unknown. A total of hundreds of thousands of clones appear in this sample, 10% to 15% of them only once. The ten largest account for more than 0.015% of the sample. Specimen: naive CD4+ T cells from blood. What the cell subset or site label conveys for this sample: true naive CD4+ T cells. The receptors shown here come from a man aged 18 to 29 in good health.

This clone was observed a handful of times. CDR3 DNA: TGTGCCAGCGCGAGGACACTTAGCACAGATACGCAGTATTTT. It translates to CASARTLSTDTQYF. V is TRBV6-1 and J is TRBJ2-3; D may be TRBD1 (5 bases). Germline V gene sequence: CDR1 MNHNS, CDR2 SASEGT. The germline V and J ends were trimmed by 8 bases and 0 bases, with 12 bases remaining between them. The CDR3 spans 14 residues.

This clone has a single count. This chain links TRBV28 with TRBJ2-7, with D tentatively TRBD2 (6 bases). CDR3 length equals 12 residues. Trimming removed 8 bases from V and 3 bases from J, with 11 bases in between. Germline loops: CDR1 MDHEN, CDR2 SYDVKM. The CDR3 spells CASEGRGYEQYF. CDR3 coding DNA: TGTGCCAGCGAGGGGCGGGGCTACGAGCAGTACTTC.

The chain joins TRBV28 to TRBJ2-1; 7 bases match TRBD2. Germline lookup yields CDR1 MDHEN and CDR2 SYDVKM. This CDR3 contains 17 residues. V was pared by 4 bases and J by 0 bases, with 9 bases of the junction left unmatched. CDR3 nucleotides: TGTGCCAGCAGTTCGGCCGCTAGCGGAAGCTCCTACAATGAGCAGTTCTTC. It codes for CASSSAASGSSYNEQFF.

The chain employs TRBV6-6 and TRBJ2-2, with D perhaps matching TRBD2 (6 bases). The V gene lost 8 bases and the J gene lost 1 base, with 11 bases spanning the gap. CDR1 and CDR2 from the germline V gene are MNHNY and SVGAGI (reference sequence). CDR3 size: 14 residues. Here the CDR3 reads CASGREVNTGELFF. DNA for the CDR3: TGTGCCAGCGGTAGGGAGGTGAACACCGGGGAGCTGTTTTTT.

The rearrangement joins TRBV5-1 to TRBJ2-7, with a tentative D call TRBD2 (6 bases). CDR3 length equals 14 residues. The germline V and J ends were trimmed by 0 bases and 7 bases, with 14 bases remaining between them. In germline, CDR1 is SGHRS, CDR2 YFSETQ. DNA of the CDR3: TGCGCCAGCAGCTTGGGGGACTCGCGTGGGGAGCAGTACTTC. It yields the protein CASSLGDSRGEQYF.

V gene TRBV28 combines with J gene TRBJ1-5; unclear D gene. Trimming stripped 5 bases from V and 11 bases from J, with 19 bases between. The germline V gene has CDR1 MDHEN and CDR2 SYDVKM. The CDR3 contains 14 residues. The CDR3: CASSLGLGSSAQHF. The CDR3 nucleotides are TGTGCCAGCAGTCTAGGACTAGGGTCATCGGCCCAGCATTTT.

This clone was observed a few times. For the CDR3, the DNA is TGCGCCAGCAGCTTGGGACTAGCGGGGGGGCCGGTCTACGAGCAGTACTTC. Its protein product is CASSLGLAGGPVYEQYF. The chain carries TRBV5-1 and TRBJ2-7, with 14 bases identical to TRBD2. In germline, CDR1 is SGHRS, CDR2 YFSETQ. The CDR3 covers 17 residues. Unmatched junction bases numbered 5, after V lost 0 bases and J lost 3 bases.